Listed below are T cell receptor beta chains from one sample, sequenced in a study of response to subunit inactivated influenza vaccine. TCRdb itself ran the RT-PCR reads through MiXCR, one entry per CDR3 protein. Among roughly 620,000 distinct CDR3 sequences, over 9% were seen once, and the ten largest hold 8% to 13%. These data were likewise used in another study, on T cells expressing NK-cell markers.

The starting material was PBMCs from blood, obtained on the day of vaccination. These receptors came from a middle-aged man who received an inactivated influenza vaccine. CDR3s include the opening cysteine and the closing phenylalanine or tryptophan. The D gene is left open where the match is weak. Expanded clones get a size class; other rows say once, few or many, or leave the size out.

v_call	d_call	clone_size	j_call	cdr3_aa	cdr3_nt
TRBV3-1	TRBD1	.	TRBJ2-1	CASTTGQGVSYNEQFF	TGTGCCAGCACCACGGGACAGGGCGTCTCCTACAATGAGCAGTTCTTC
TRBV15	TRBD1	many	TRBJ2-3	CATSNGQGSDTQYF	TGTGCCACCAGCAATGGACAGGGATCGGATACGCAGTATTTT
TRBV20-1	.	many	TRBJ2-7	CSARSPRDSYEQYF	TGCAGTGCTAGATCCCCCAGGGACTCTTACGAGCAGTACTTC
TRBV28	.	.	TRBJ2-7	CASRTGASLYEQYF	TGTGCCAGCAGGACCGGGGCTTCGCTATACGAGCAGTACTTC
TRBV29-1	.	.	TRBJ2-4	CSVETLGDSQNIQYF	TGCAGCGTTGAAACCCTAGGGGATTCCCAAAACATTCAGTACTTC
TRBV12-3/TRBV12-4	TRBD1	few	TRBJ1-5	CASSPGQENQPQHF	TGTGCCAGCAGTCCCGGACAGGAGAATCAGCCCCAGCATTTT
TRBV15	TRBD2	few	TRBJ2-3	CATGYGGLDADTQYF	TGTGCCACCGGTTACGGGGGACTAGACGCAGATACGCAGTATTTT
TRBV6-2/TRBV6-3	TRBD2	few	TRBJ2-7	CASSYAGLAGDEQYF	TGTGCCAGCAGTTACGCGGGGCTAGCGGGAGACGAGCAGTACTTC
TRBV12-3/TRBV12-4	.	few	TRBJ1-5	CASSHPRRGNQPQHF	TGTGCCAGCAGTCACCCCCGCCGGGGCAATCAGCCCCAGCATTTT
TRBV4-3	.	.	TRBJ1-6	CASSLRDRNSPLHF	TGCGCCAGCAGCCTACGAGACAGGAATTCACCCCTCCACTTT
TRBV20-1	TRBD1	.	TRBJ2-4	CSASTGDGKNIQYF	TGCAGTGCTTCTACAGGGGATGGCAAAAACATTCAGTACTTC
TRBV2	.	.	TRBJ2-6	CASSGSDDSSGANVLTF	TGTGCCAGCAGTGGATCCGACGACAGCTCTGGGGCCAACGTCCTGACTTTC
TRBV4-3	TRBD1	few	TRBJ2-7	CASSQDTQGAYEQYF	TGCGCCAGCAGCCAAGATACACAGGGGGCGTACGAGCAGTACTTC
TRBV6-1	TRBD2	.	TRBJ2-3	CASRISGGGTDTQYF	TGTGCCAGCAGAATTAGCGGGGGCGGGACAGATACGCAGTATTTT
TRBV4-1	.	.	TRBJ1-2	CASSQDLVVRNRYGYTF	TGCGCCAGCAGCCAAGATCTGGTGGTCAGAAACCGCTATGGCTACACCTTC
TRBV7-2	.	.	TRBJ1-2	CASSPKGGYGYTF	TGTGCCAGCAGCCCGAAGGGGGGCTATGGCTACACCTTC
TRBV5-6	.	many	TRBJ2-7	CASSSGRSLYEQYF	TGTGCCAGCAGCTCCGGTCGAAGTCTCTACGAGCAGTACTTC
TRBV20-1	TRBD1	few	TRBJ2-1	CSARERQGPLIEQFF	TGCAGTGCTAGAGAACGACAGGGACCCTTAATCGAGCAGTTCTTC
TRBV5-1	.	few	TRBJ1-2	CASSPVGEVNGYTF	TGCGCCAGCAGTCCGGTTGGCGAGGTGAATGGCTACACCTTC
TRBV7-2	.	few	TRBJ1-3	CASSSSMYSGNTIYF	TGTGCCAGCAGCTCCTCGATGTACTCTGGAAACACCATATATTTT
TRBV9	TRBD2	few	TRBJ2-3	CASSVDGRETDTQYF	TGTGCCAGCAGCGTAGACGGGAGGGAAACAGATACGCAGTATTTT
TRBV12-3/TRBV12-4	.	few	TRBJ2-5	CASRAPRETQYF	TGTGCCAGCAGGGCCCCGCGGGAGACCCAGTACTTC
TRBV24-1	TRBD1	many	TRBJ2-5	CATSDYGQGGTQYF	TGTGCCACCAGTGACTATGGACAGGGCGGGACCCAGTACTTC
TRBV23-1	TRBD1	many	TRBJ1-5	CASSQSTGGSNQPQHF	TGCGCCAGCAGTCAATCGACAGGGGGGAGCAATCAGCCCCAGCATTTT
TRBV27	.	.	TRBJ2-5	CASSPFSSKETQYF	TGTGCCAGCAGTCCCTTTAGCTCTAAAGAGACCCAGTACTTC
TRBV20-1	.	.	TRBJ2-5	CSARGPGVLRETQYF	TGCAGTGCTAGAGGTCCGGGAGTACTTCGGGAGACCCAGTACTTC